This T cell receptor beta chain was identified in a study of identical twins. The study, taken as a whole, reports: Within twin pairs, the out-of-frame alpha sequences they shared showed excess low generation probability. The study based its conclusions on cross-sectional statistical analysis and did not follow the same donors.

This clonotype came up many times. Its antigen remains unknown. A universal primer site came from template switching; cDNA carried unique molecular identifiers. TCRdb re-called the 5' RACE reads through MiXCR, storing one row per CDR3 protein. The sample contains 300,000 to 350,000 distinct CDR3 sequences, approximately 13% of which appear only once. The CDR3 totals 13 residues. The ends were cut back, 6 bases at V and 2 bases at J, with 11 bases in the middle. Only healthy Caucasians were included as donors. This sample also appeared in a second study, on yellow fever vaccine responses in identical twins.

The TCR sequence derives from a woman in her late teens or twenties in good health. The sample consisted of CD8+ T cells sorted from blood. This rearrangement joins TRBV12-3 or TRBV12-4 to TRBJ2-7; weak D call: TRBD1 (5 bases). CDR3 sequence (DNA): TGTGCCAGCAGCCTGACAGCTCCCTACGAGCAGTACTTC. As protein: CASSLTAPYEQYF.